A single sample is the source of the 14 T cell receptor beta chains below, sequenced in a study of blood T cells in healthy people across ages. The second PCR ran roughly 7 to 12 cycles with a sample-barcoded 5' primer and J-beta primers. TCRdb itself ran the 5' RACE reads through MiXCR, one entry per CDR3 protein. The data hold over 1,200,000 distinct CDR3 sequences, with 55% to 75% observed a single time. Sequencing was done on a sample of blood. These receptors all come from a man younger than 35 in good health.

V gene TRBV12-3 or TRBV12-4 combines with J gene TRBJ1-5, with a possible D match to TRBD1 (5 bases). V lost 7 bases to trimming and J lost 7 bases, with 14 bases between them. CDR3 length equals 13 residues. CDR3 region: CASTPGGTQPQHF. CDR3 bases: TGTGCCAGCACCCCCGGGGGAACCCAGCCCCAGCATTTT.

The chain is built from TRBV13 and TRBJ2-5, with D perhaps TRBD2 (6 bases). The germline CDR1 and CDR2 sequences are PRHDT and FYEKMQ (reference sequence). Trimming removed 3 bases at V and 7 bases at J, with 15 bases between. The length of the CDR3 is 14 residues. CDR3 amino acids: CASSFGTPVGTQYF. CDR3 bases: TGTGCCAGCAGCTTTGGGACTCCGGTTGGGACCCAGTACTTC.

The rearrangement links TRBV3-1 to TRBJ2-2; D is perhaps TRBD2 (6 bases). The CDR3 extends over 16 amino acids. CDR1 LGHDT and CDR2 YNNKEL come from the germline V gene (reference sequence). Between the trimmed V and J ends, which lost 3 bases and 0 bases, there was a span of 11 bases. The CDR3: CASSQRRGTNTGELFF. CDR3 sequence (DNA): TGTGCCAGCAGCCAGAGGCGGGGCACGAACACCGGGGAGCTGTTTTTT.

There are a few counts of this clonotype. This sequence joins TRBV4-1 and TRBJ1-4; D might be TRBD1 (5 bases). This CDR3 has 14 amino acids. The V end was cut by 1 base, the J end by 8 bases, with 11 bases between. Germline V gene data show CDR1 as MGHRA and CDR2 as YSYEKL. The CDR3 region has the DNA TGCGCCAGCAGCCAAGGGCAGGGTAGGGAAAAACTGTTTTTT. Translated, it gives CASSQGQGREKLFF.

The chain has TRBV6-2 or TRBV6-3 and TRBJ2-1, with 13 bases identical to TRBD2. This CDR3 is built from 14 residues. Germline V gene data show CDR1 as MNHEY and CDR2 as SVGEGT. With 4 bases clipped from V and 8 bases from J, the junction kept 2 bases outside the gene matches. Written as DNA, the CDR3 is TGTGCCAGCAGTTGGACTAGCGGGAGCTATGAGCAGTTCTTC. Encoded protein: CASSWTSGSYEQFF.

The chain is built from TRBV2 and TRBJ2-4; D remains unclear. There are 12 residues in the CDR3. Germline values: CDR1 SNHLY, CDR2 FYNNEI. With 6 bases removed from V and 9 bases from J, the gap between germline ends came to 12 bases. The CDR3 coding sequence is TGTGCCAGCAGACTGGGCGACGGCATTCAGTACTTC. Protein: CASRLGDGIQYF. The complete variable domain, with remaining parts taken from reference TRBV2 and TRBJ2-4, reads EPEVTQTPSHQVTQMGQEVILRCVPISNHLYFYWYRQILGQKVEFLVSFYNNEISEKSEIFDDQFSVERPDGSNFTLKIRSTKLEDSAMYFCASRLGDGIQYFGAGTRLSVL.

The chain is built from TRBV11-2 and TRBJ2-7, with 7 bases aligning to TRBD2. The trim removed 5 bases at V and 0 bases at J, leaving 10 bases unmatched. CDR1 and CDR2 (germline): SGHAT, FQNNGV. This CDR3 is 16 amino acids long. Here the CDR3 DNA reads TGTGCCAGCAGCCCGTACAGTAGCGGGCCCTCCTACGAGCAGTACTTC. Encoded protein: CASSPYSSGPSYEQYF.

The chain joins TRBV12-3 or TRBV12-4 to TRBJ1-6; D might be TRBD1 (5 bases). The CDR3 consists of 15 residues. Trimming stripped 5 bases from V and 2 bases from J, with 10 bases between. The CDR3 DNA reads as TGTGCCAGCAGTCCCCGGGGCACCTATAATTCACCCCTCCACTTT. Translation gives CASSPRGTYNSPLHF.

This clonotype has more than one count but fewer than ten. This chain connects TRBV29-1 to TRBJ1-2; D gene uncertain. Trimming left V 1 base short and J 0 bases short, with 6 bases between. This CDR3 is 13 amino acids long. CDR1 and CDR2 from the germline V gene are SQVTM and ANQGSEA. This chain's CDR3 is CSVEGPANYGYTF. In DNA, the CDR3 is TGCAGCGTTGAAGGACCGGCTAACTATGGCTACACCTTC. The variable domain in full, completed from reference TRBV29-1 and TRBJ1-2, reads SAVISQKPSRDICQRGTSLTIQCQVDSQVTMMFWYRQQPGQSLTLIATANQGSEATYESGFVIDKFPISRPNLTFSTLTVSNMSPEDSSIYLCSVEGPANYGYTFGSGTRLTVV.

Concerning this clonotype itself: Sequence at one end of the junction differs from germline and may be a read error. CDR3 sequence: CAGSSDLYEQYF. The CDR3 DNA sequence: TGTGCCGGCAGTTCCGACCTCTACGAGCAGTACTTC. This chain joins TRBV7-9 and TRBJ2-7; D unclear. Germline V gene sequence: CDR1 SEHNR, CDR2 FQNEAQ (reference sequence). The CDR3 is 12 amino acids.

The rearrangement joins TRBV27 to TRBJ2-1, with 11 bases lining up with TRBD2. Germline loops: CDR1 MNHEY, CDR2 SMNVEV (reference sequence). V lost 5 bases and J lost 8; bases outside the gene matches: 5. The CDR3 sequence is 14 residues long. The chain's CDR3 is CASSILAGGHEQFF. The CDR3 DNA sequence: TGTGCCAGCAGTATCCTAGCGGGAGGCCATGAGCAGTTCTTC.

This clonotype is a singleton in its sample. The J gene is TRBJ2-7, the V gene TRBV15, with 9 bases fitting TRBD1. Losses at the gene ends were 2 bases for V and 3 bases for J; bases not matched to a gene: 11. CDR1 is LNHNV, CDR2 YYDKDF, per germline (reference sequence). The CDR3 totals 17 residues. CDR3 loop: CATSRPPGTGFFYEQYF. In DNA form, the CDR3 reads TGTGCCACCAGCAGACCTCCCGGGACAGGGTTTTTCTACGAGCAGTACTTC.

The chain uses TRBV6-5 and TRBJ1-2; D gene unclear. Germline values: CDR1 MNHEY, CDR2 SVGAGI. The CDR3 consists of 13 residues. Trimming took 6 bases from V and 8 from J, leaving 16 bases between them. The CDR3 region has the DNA TGTGCCAGCAGCTACAGCACCTTGGGAGGCTACACCTTC. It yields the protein CASSYSTLGGYTF.

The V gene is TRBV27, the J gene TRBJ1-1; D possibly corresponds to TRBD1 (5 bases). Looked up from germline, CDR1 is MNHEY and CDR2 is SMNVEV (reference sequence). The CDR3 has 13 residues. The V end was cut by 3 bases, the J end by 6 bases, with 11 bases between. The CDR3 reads CASSFSGSAEAFF. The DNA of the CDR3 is TGTGCCAGCAGTTTTTCAGGGTCTGCTGAAGCTTTCTTT.